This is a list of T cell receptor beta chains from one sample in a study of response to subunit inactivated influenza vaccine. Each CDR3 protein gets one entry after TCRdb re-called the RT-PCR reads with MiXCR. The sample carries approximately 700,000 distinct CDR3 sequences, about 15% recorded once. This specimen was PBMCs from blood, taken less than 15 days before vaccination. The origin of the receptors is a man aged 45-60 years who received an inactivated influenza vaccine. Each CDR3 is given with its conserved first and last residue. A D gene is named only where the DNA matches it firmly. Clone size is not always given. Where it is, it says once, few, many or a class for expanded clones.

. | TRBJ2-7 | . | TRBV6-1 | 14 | TGTGCCAGCAGTCCCGGGACACCTCTCTACGAGCAGTACTTC | CASSPGTPLYEQYF
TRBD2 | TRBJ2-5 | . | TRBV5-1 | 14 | TGCGCCAGCAGCTCGGGACTAGTACAAGAGACCCAGTACTTC | CASSSGLVQETQYF
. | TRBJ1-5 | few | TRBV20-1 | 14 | TGCAGTGCTAGAGATCCCGGACTCAATCAGCCCCAGCATTTT | CSARDPGLNQPQHF
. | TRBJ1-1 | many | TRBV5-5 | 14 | TGTGCCAGCAGCCCCCCGGGATTGAACACTGAAGCTTTCTTT | CASSPPGLNTEAFF
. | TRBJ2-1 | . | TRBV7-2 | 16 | TGTGCCAGCAACTGGGGTGACTCCCGGCCTCGGAATGAGCAGTTCTTC | CASNWGDSRPRNEQFF
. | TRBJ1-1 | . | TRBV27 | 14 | TGTGCCAGCAGTCCTTGGGGGGCGAACACTGAAGCTTTCTTT | CASSPWGANTEAFF
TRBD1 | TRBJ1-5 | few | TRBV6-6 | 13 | TGTGCCAGCAGCAGGGGGCCAAGACAGCCCCAGCATTTT | CASSRGPRQPQHF
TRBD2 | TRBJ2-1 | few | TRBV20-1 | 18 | TGCAGTGCTCTTCGACTAGCGGGGGGCCCTGGGAGGAGCAATGAGCAGTTCTTC | CSALRLAGGPGRSNEQFF
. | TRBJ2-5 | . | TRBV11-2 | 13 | TGTGCCAGCAGCTTTGGGTCCCGAGAGACCCAGTACTTC | CASSFGSRETQYF
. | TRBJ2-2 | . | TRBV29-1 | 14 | TGCAGCGTTGCGGACCGGATGAACACCGGGGAGCTGTTTTTT | CSVADRMNTGELFF
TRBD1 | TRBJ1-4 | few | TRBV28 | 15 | TGTGCCAGCAGTCCCCCCCAGCAGGGGGATGAAAAACTGTTTTTT | CASSPPQQGDEKLFF
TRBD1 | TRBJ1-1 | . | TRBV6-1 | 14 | TGTGCCAGCAGCAGGGGGCTCTGGAACACTGAAGCTTTCTTT | CASSRGLWNTEAFF
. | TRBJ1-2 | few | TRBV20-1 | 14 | TGCAGTGCTAGATTAACGGACAGTGCCTATGGCTACACCTTC | CSARLTDSAYGYTF
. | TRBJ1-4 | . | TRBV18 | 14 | TGTGCCAGCTCACCTGCCGGGGTTAATGAAAAACTGTTTTTT | CASSPAGVNEKLFF
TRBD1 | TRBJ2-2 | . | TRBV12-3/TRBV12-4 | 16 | TGTGCCACCCCTTTAGGGACAGGGGCCAACACCGGGGAGCTGTTTTTT | CATPLGTGANTGELFF
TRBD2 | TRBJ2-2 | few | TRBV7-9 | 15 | TGTGCCAGCAGCTTGGGACTAGCGGGAGTTGGGGAGCTGTTTTTT | CASSLGLAGVGELFF
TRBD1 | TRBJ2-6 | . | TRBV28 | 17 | TGTGCCAGCAGTTCTAGGACAGGCGTGTCTGGGGCCAACGTCCTGACTTTC | CASSSRTGVSGANVLTF
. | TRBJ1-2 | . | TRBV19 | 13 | TGTGCCAGTAGTATGGGTAGCGGAGGCGGCTACACCTTC | CASSMGSGGGYTF
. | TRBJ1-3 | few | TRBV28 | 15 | TGTGCCAGCAGTTTAAGGGGTAGCTCTGGAAACACCATATATTTT | CASSLRGSSGNTIYF
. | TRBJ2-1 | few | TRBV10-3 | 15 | TGTGCCATCAGTGAGTCGTTAGCGGCTAACAATGAGCAGTTCTTC | CAISESLAANNEQFF
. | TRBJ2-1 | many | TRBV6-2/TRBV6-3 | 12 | TGTGCCAGCAGTCCCGCCTACAATGAGCAGTTCTTC | CASSPAYNEQFF
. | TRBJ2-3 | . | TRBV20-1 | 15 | TGCTGTGCTCTACGGGATACTCGGGGCACAGATACGCAGTATTTT | CCALRDTRGTDTQYF
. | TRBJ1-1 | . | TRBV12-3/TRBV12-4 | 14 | TGTGCCAGCAGTTTAGTGGGTCGGGACACTGAAGCTTTCTTT | CASSLVGRDTEAFF
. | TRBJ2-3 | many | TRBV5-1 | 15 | TGCGCCAGCAGCTTGGGACAGGCGAACACAGATACGCAGTATTTT | CASSLGQANTDTQYF
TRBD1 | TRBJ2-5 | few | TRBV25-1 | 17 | TGTGCCAGCAGTGAATCTATAGGACAGGGGTTAAAACAGACCCAGTACTTC | CASSESIGQGLKQTQYF
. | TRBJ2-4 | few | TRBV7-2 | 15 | TGTGCCAGCAGCACCTGGGGGAGACCCAAAAACATTCAGTACTTC | CASSTWGRPKNIQYF
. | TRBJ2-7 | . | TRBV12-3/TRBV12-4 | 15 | TGTGCCAGCAGTTTGGGGCGGGGTCGGTCCTACGAGCAGTACTTC | CASSLGRGRSYEQYF
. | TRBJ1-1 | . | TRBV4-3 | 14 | TGCGCCAGCAGCCGACACGGGAGTGGGGCTGAAGCTTTCTTT | CASSRHGSGAEAFF
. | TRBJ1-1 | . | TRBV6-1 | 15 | TGTGCCAGCAGCATCAGGGGCCGGATGAACACTGAAGCTTTCTTT | CASSIRGRMNTEAFF
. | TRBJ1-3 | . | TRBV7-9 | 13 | TGTGCCAGCAGCTTAAGAGGGTACAACACCATATATTTT | CASSLRGYNTIYF
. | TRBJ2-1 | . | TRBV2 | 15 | TGTGCCAGCAGTCCCGGGACCCTAAGCTTGGATGAGCAGTTCTTC | CASSPGTLSLDEQFF
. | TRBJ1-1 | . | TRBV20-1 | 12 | TGCCAGGGCGCAGGAATGAACACTGAAGCTTTCTTT | CQGAGMNTEAFF
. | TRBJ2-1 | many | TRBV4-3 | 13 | TGCGCCAGCAGCCAAAGAACGGGGAATGAGCAGTTCTTC | CASSQRTGNEQFF
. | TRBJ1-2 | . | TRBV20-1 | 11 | TGCAGTGCTAGAGATGCCTATGGCTACACCTTC | CSARDAYGYTF
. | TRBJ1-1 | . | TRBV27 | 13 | TGTGCCAGCAGTTTCAATGCGGGCACTGAAGCTTTCTTT | CASSFNAGTEAFF
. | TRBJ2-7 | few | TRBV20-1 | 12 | TGCAGTTTTGGATCGAATGTCTACGAGCAGTACTTC | CSFGSNVYEQYF
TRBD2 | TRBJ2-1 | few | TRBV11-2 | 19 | TGTGCCAGCAGCTCCCGGGGACTAGCGGGATCGCACTCCTACAATGAGCAGTTCTTC | CASSSRGLAGSHSYNEQFF
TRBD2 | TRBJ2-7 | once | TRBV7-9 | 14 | TGTGCCAGCAGCTTAGGAGCGGGAGGTGGGGAGCAGTACTTC | CASSLGAGGGEQYF
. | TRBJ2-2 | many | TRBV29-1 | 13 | TGCAGCGTCCTTACTCGGGGGACCGGGGAGCTGTTTTTT | CSVLTRGTGELFF
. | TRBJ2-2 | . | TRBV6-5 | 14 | TGTGCCAGCAGTTATTCCCCGGAAACCGGGGAGCTGTTTTTT | CASSYSPETGELFF
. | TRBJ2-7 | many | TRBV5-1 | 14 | TGCGCCAGCAGCTTGGTTGGTGGAAGCTACGAGCAGTACTTC | CASSLVGGSYEQYF
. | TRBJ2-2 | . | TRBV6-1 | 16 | TGTGCCAGCAGTACGACGGTGGGCCCGAACACCGGGGGGCTGTTTTTT | CASSTTVGPNTGGLFF
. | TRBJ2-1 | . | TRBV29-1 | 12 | TGCAGCGTCGTGAGGGGCCACAATGAGCAGTTCTTC | CSVVRGHNEQFF
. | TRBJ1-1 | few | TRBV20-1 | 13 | TGCAGTGCTCCGCTCTCGGGGAACACTGAAGCTTTCTTT | CSAPLSGNTEAFF
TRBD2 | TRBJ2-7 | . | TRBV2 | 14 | TGTGCCAGCAGTGAGACTAGCGGGCGCTACGAGCAGTACTTC | CASSETSGRYEQYF
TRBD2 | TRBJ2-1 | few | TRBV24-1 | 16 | TGTGCCACCAGTGACTCCCTAGCGGGGGGCCGCAATGAGCAGTTCTTC | CATSDSLAGGRNEQFF
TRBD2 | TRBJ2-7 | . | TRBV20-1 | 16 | TGCAGTGCTAGCCGGACTAGCGGCTTAAGTGGGTACGAGCAGTACTTC | CSASRTSGLSGYEQYF
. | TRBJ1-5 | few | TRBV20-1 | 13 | TGCAGTGCGGTCTTAGATAGCAATCAGCCCCAGCATTTT | CSAVLDSNQPQHF
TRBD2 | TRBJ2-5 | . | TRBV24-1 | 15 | TGTGCCACCAGTAAATTAGCGGGAGCGGGAGAGACCCAGTACTTC | CATSKLAGAGETQYF
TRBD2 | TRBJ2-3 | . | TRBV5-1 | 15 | TGCGCCAGCAGCTTGATAGCGGGACCTAGGGATACGCAGTATTTT | CASSLIAGPRDTQYF